Below, one T cell receptor (beta chain) is given with its context. CDR3 length equals 16 residues. The V gene end was trimmed by 4 bases and the J gene end by 2 bases; junction bases not matched to a gene: 11. Per the germline V gene, CDR1 is SGHRS and CDR2 is YFSETQ. These data come from a study of blood T cell repertoires in COVID-19. Study-wide background: The United States, Italy and Spain supplied acute and convalescent COVID-19 samples. Sample material is recorded as cDNA or gDNA derived from T cells, B-cell-depleted T cells, or PBMCs.

In the authors' methods: Quantification of nucleated cells was approximated via reference gene primer amplification. Repertoires were generated with immunoSEQ multiplex PCR, while TCRdb's copy carries only in-frame clones and drops some. Clone size and the V and J calls come from that table; the DNA yielded D and trimming. The table lists approximately 360,000 clones, roughly nine tenths of them singletons. Sequencing was performed on peripheral blood. This sequence was found in a man aged 35 to 55 with acute or convalescent COVID-19. This chain links TRBV5-1 with TRBJ2-7; 8 nucleotides match TRBD2. CDR3 sequence reads: CASSAAPSGRTYEQYF. The CDR3 region has the DNA TGCGCCAGCAGCGCCGCTCCTAGCGGGCGGACCTACGAGCAGTACTTC.